The source of this TCR beta chain is a study of cytomegalovirus exposure and HLA in healthy donors (dated by TCRdb to the late 2010s). Turning to the overall study: According to an earlier analysis of a few hundred of the donors, 200 million or so T cells yielded 90 million to 130 million unique TCR beta sequences and 276 Gb of sequence data. Roughly 300 gigabases of sequencing data and 75 million to 85 million unique TCR sequences made up an early release that covered about 640 HLA-typed donors. Of the roughly 400 genotyped donors, roughly 80% were placed in the genetic ancestry cluster associated with self-reported Caucasian donors. The study aimed to test whether signatures of past pathogen exposure could be identified by cataloging public T cell receptors. The T cell repertoires of 670 or so subjects were profiled by immunosequencing and related to cytomegalovirus serostatus. A separate validation cohort of roughly 130 different subjects was used in addition to the approximately 700-subject first cohort. The study combined high-throughput TCR immunosequencing, statistical association of individual TCRs with disease status, and machine learning to predict cytomegalovirus infection status. A later analysis re-analyzed previously published TCR beta repertoires from 600 to 850 donors and added high-resolution HLA genotyping to study TCR occurrence patterns. Rather than drawing on any new phenotypic data, the later analysis identified candidate immune exposures from TCR beta sequences and the way those sequences occurred across donors. An earlier analysis of several hundred of the donors used high-throughput TCR beta sequencing to judge whether each TCR beta V gene segment behaved as functional or pseudogenic. Donor age, sex, ethnicity and CMV serostatus were compiled alongside the repertoire data. A later genetic analysis used genome-wide SNP genotypes for about 55% of the 666 donors, treating that subset as a discovery cohort. All discovery cohort repertoires had been generated using a single sequencing platform. HLA typing included class I and class II loci at four-digit resolution. The number of typed donors differed by locus: about 620-630 for A, B, C, DRB1 and DQB1; some 500 for DQA1; around 580 for DPA1; and roughly 490 for DPB1. Because of strong linkage in the cohort, roughly 5 DR-DQ haplotypes were treated as single units for association and clustering. Among over 350 genotyped donors of the cohort, an average of around 240,000 unique TCR beta nucleotide sequences were sequenced per donor, around a sixth of them non-productive.

Paper-wide results and their limitations: It was suggested by the authors that the approach could potentially be generalized to other disease states and immunological phenotypes. The cohort was sequenced for TCR beta chains only, and without alpha or paired-chain data the features that could be detected were limited. The classifier was reported to diagnose cytomegalovirus status with high specificity and sensitivity in both the original cohort and the validation cohort. Linkage disequilibrium might explain the correlated functional status among segregating V segments, but an unknown experimental factor could not be ruled out. A later analysis found that HLA-associated TCR beta chains were more clonally expanded and had lower generation probabilities than equally common non-associated chains. According to a later genetic analysis, donors in an Asian-associated ancestry cluster had fewer N-insertions in productive TCRs than the roughly 700-donor mean. In a later analysis, some 17,000 TCR beta sequences were associated with specific HLA alleles at a false discovery rate of 0.05. Several of the top co-occurrence clusters appeared to be linked to parvovirus B19, influenza, CMV and Epstein-Barr virus, according to a later analysis. An earlier analysis of approximately 500 of the donors showed that most TCR beta V segments appeared in productive rearrangements either about 90% or about 30% of the time, which broadly matched IMGT annotations. Because counts were too low, about 15 rarely observed V segments, including chromosome 9 orphons, were left out of the earlier analysis of about 620 of the donors. Because HLA typing was unavailable for some donors at each locus, only the typed subset was used in association tests. Immune exposure information for the cohort was limited to CMV serostatus. A few of the identified cytomegalovirus-associated TCR beta chains were confirmed in vitro to be specific for cytomegalovirus antigens. V-gene and J-gene trimming of TCR beta chains was associated with a missense DCLRE1C variant in a later genetic analysis, and the association was replicated in an independent cohort. In a later analysis, the rate of TCR association differed among HLA loci, with DRB1 alleles having the most associated TCRs and HLA-C alleles having the fewest. The study gave a list of over 150 TCR beta chains associated with cytomegalovirus. The sequencing pipeline was judged likely to have produced a cluster of highly shared sequence variants as a technical artifact. A later analysis found that most CMV-associated TCR beta chains appeared HLA-restricted, with HLA associations seemingly driven largely by CMV exposure. Some IMGT-functional V segments, including TRBV6-2 and TRBV6-3, could not be distinguished by the 87-base-pair reads and were therefore excluded. Strong co-occurrence of HLA alleles, especially DR and DQ, made assigning TCR associations to individual alleles difficult. While some public TCRs were present in many individuals, most TCR sequences turned up only very rarely across donors. Presence/absence analyses assumed roughly uniform sequencing depth across donors, an assumption that may not hold. A further reported finding was that TCR beta sequences accurately predicted the HLA-A and HLA-B alleles for most subjects in the first cohort.

The cohort consisted of 670 or so healthy bone marrow donors. At the time of sampling, every cohort member was nominally healthy, though immune exposures that went unrecorded were likely present. The donor tested CMV seronegative, placing the donor among the 350 or so seronegative members of the cohort. A peripheral blood sample was provided by each donor, and peripheral blood mononuclear cells were used for TCR beta sequencing. The Qiagen DNeasy Blood Extraction Kit was used to extract genomic DNA from the blood cell samples. The receptor library was made with the immunoSEQ multiplex PCR assay. For the multiplex PCR, a mixture combining 60 forward primers for TCR Vbeta segments and 13 reverse primers for TCR Jbeta segments was used. The CDR3 region of rearranged TCR beta genes was amplified from genomic DNA with a multiplex PCR assay. The amplified TCR beta libraries were sequenced on the Illumina HiSeq System as 87-base-pair reads. The authors processed their data as follows. In a later analysis, 80 million or so unique TCR beta chains were counted across the roughly 610 repertoires, and roughly 11 million of these chains were shared by at least two donors. To remove PCR and sequencing errors, raw reads were error-corrected and collapsed into unique sequences using a nearest-neighbor algorithm that merged closely related sequences. Alignment of CDR3 sequences to IMGT reference sequences was used to assign V, D and J gene segments. For a sequence to be retained, a match of at least six nucleotides to both a V gene segment and a J gene segment was required. Rearrangements were called productive when the CDR3 lacked stop codons and stayed in frame with V and J; all others were non-productive. CDR3 was defined according to IMGT convention as the region running from the second conserved V-encoded cysteine to the conserved J-encoded phenylalanine. The earlier analysis of about 590 of the donors excluded sequences that lacked an unambiguous match to a single V gene segment. In an earlier analysis of approximately 550 of the donors, V segments were called functional above 56.7% productive rearrangements and were called segregating when the between-donor standard deviation exceeded 5%. To diagnose cytomegalovirus status from the catalog of TCR beta chain sequences, a statistical classification framework was built. In a later analysis, TCR nucleotide sequences were compared against IMGT/GENE-DB human TR gene sequences so that V and J genes could be assigned. The TCRdist pipeline was used in a later analysis to assign CDR3 sequences and most-parsimonious VDJ recombination scenarios. In a later analysis, each TCR beta chain was defined by its CDR3 amino acid sequence together with its V-gene family, and reads lacking a unique V-gene family were excluded. As a way to deal with suspected cross-contamination and a sequencing artifact, a later analysis dropped approximately 570 nucleotide sequences that were highly shared and had low generation probability. In a later analysis, a clonal expansion index for each public chain was calculated from normalized within-repertoire ranks of inferred template counts. In a later analysis, generation probabilities were computed with a VDJ recombination model fitted to out-of-frame rearrangements, and the resulting probabilities were checked against IGoR. A later analysis scored TCR-TCR, TCR-HLA and TCR-CMV co-occurrence with hypergeometric tests, applying a repertoire-size bias correction to TCR pairs. False discovery rates were estimated in a later analysis by permuting HLA or CMV assignments 20 times. In a later analysis, co-occurring TCRs were grouped with DBSCAN, and TCRdist sequence similarity was added when clustering was performed within HLA-allele-positive subsets. Repertoires with fewer than 30,000 or more than 120,000 public chains, plus five repertoires with anomalous nucleotide sharing, were excluded from co-occurrence clustering. In its TCRdb copy, this immuneACCESS table keeps in-frame sequences only and misses some clones. Where compared with another copy, unresolved V genes explain less than half of these, and the others have no known cause. Clonal size and the V and J genes are those of that table, whereas D and trimming came from the DNA. The sample yields approximately 220,000 clones; over 80% were counted once. About 0.77% of the sample is taken by the ten largest.

The CDR3 sequence holds 16 residues, the cysteine and phenylalanine included. The CDR3 DNA has 48 bases and is translated from base 1. A distance of 21 bases separates the germline ends of V and J, which lose 7 bases and 6 bases respectively. Sequences MGHRA (CDR1) and YSYEKL (CDR2) are obtained from the germline V gene. On this clone itself: Its antigen is still unknown. No quality values exist for individual bases; no much larger clone is one base distant.

What was sequenced was PBMCs. The TCR comes from a boy younger than 10 in good health and CMV-seronegative. Recombination linked TRBV4-1 to TRBJ2-2, with no confidently assigned D gene. DNA sequence: TGCGCCAGCACCCCGGGTCCGCGCCGCGACGCCGGGGAGCTGTTTTTT. Its translation is CASTPGPRRDAGELFF.